This TCR beta chain was documented in a study of breast tumors, draining lymph nodes, adjacent tissues. Samples came from axillary lymph nodes draining the breast cancer. This clonotype came up many times. One entry per CDR3 protein, called by TCRdb with MiXCR from the multiplex PCR reads. The sample has some 120,000 distinct CDR3 sequences; 20% to 25% are singletons. Trimming removed 0 bases at V and 7 bases at J, with 14 bases between. The CDR3 length is 15 residues. Per the germline V gene, CDR1 is SGDLS and CDR2 is YYNGEE. The sequence came from a female donor with breast cancer. Some clones in this sample may be carry-over from other donors' samples. The sample consisted of axillary lymph node tissue. The chain uses TRBV9 and TRBJ2-1; D is unclear. CDR3 nucleotide sequence: TGTGCCAGCAGCGTAGATGGCTTGAGGTGGAATGAGCAGTTCTTC. This encodes CASSVDGLRWNEQFF.